The 23 T cell receptor beta chains listed next were all sequenced from one sample in a study of vaccination and CD4 T cells after COVID-19. With the Oncomine TCR Beta short-read assay, DNA from cultured CD4+ T cells was sequenced. One entry per CDR3 protein, called by TCRdb with MiXCR from the PCR reads. The sample records about 15,000 distinct CDR3 sequences, approximately 31% being singletons. Treatment meaning: approximately nine-day PBMC culture with coronavirus spike peptide pools or control peptides (ViraFEST assay). The antigens of these receptors remain unknown. Sequencing was carried out using cultured CD4+ T cells from blood. The origin of the receptors is a human donor with COVID-19.

The chain couples TRBV20-1 to TRBJ2-7, with TRBD1 matching over 11 bases. The CDR3 sequence is 14 residues long. V shed 5 bases, J shed 4 bases, and the junction held 7 bases outside the gene matches. Germline V gene data show CDR1 as DFQATT and CDR2 as SNEGSKA (reference sequence). CDR3: CSAPRTGGLYEQYF. In DNA, the CDR3 is TGCAGTGCTCCTCGGACAGGGGGCTTGTACGAGCAGTACTTC.

This clonotype came up a few times. CDR3 DNA: TGCAGTGCTAGAGACAGGAGGCGGAGCGGATCTAGCACAGATACGCAGTATTTT. Its translation is CSARDRRRSGSSTDTQYF. V is TRBV20-1 and J is TRBJ2-3; a weak D match, TRBD2 (5 bases). Germline CDR1 and CDR2: DFQATT and SNEGSKA (reference sequence). CDR3 length: 18 residues. V gave up 0 bases and J gave up 0 bases, with 19 bases separating them.

This clonotype was picked up a small number of times. The chain is built from TRBV4-2 and TRBJ1-5, with D unresolved. V was clipped by 0 bases and J by 3 bases, with 9 bases between them. Germline V gives CDR1 LGHNA, CDR2 YNFKEQ. The CDR3 runs to 15 residues. The CDR3 reads CASSQEPENNQPQHF. In DNA, the CDR3 is TGTGCCAGCAGCCAAGAGCCAGAGAACAATCAGCCCCAGCATTTT.

This clonotype appeared a few times. The J gene is TRBJ1-3, the V gene TRBV18; maybe TRBD1 (6 bases). This CDR3 comprises 16 residues. V was clipped by 2 bases and J by 4 bases, with 15 bases between them. Germline CDR1 is KGHSH and CDR2 is LQKENI. The CDR3 protein is CASSPNRAAGGNTIYF. The CDR3 nucleotides read TGTGCCAGCTCACCAAACAGGGCCGCGGGGGGAAACACCATATATTTT.

This chain's CDR3 is CASSLGPEGGANYGYTF. Written as DNA, the CDR3 is TGCGCCAGCAGCCTGGGTCCCGAGGGGGGAGCTAACTATGGCTACACCTTC. This chain links TRBV5-1 with TRBJ1-2, with TRBD1 as a possible D gene (6 bases). The CDR3 is 17 residues long. The ends were cut back, 4 bases at V and 0 bases at J, with 19 bases in the middle. Germline loops: CDR1 SGHRS, CDR2 YFSETQ. Using reference TRBV5-1 and TRBJ1-2 for the parts outside the CDR3, the full variable domain is KAGVTQTPRYLIKTRGQQVTLSCSPISGHRSVSWYQQTPGQGLQFLFEYFSETQRNKGNFPGRFSGRQFSNSRSEMNVSTLELGDSALYLCASSLGPEGGANYGYTFGSGTRLTVV.

The chain uses TRBV12-5 and TRBJ2-7, with unresolved D. Germline lookup yields CDR1 LGHNT and CDR2 FRNRAP. The CDR3 contains 13 residues. Trimming pared 1 base from V and 0 bases from J, leaving 4 bases between. The CDR3 DNA is TGTGCTAGTGGTTTGGACAGCTCCTACGAGCAGTACTTC. Amino acid sequence: CASGLDSSYEQYF. Full variable domain (rest looked up from reference TRBV12-5 and TRBJ2-7): DARVTQTPRHKVTEMGQEVTMRCQPILGHNTVFWYRQTMMQGLELLAYFRNRAPLDDSGMPKDRFSAEMPDATLATLKIQPSEPRDSAVYFCASGLDSSYEQYFGPGTRLTVT.

This clonotype appeared a few times. CDR3 sequence (DNA): TGTGCCAGCAGTGAAAGACAGTTTTATCCCCAGCATTTT. Protein sequence: CASSERQFYPQHF. J is TRBJ1-5 and V is TRBV6-1; D perhaps matches TRBD1 (5 bases). From germline, CDR1 is MNHNS and CDR2 SASEGT. The CDR3 length is 13 residues. V lost 2 bases, J lost 10 bases, and 12 bases lay in between.

In this sample, this clonotype turned up a few times. V gene TRBV6-5 combines with J gene TRBJ1-1; weak D call: TRBD1 (5 bases). Germline V gives CDR1 MNHEY, CDR2 SVGAGI. V lost 2 bases and J 3 bases, leaving 10 bases between the germline ends. The CDR3 has 14 residues. The CDR3 region is CASSYVQGDTEAFF. The CDR3, as DNA: TGTGCCAGCAGTTACGTCCAGGGAGACACTGAAGCTTTCTTT.

The CDR3 DNA reads TGTGCCAGCAGCTTAGATATCCTAGGGGGGACCCAGTACTTC. It yields the protein CASSLDILGGTQYF. This chain connects TRBV11-2 to TRBJ2-5; a weak D match, TRBD1 (6 bases). The V gene's germline CDR1 is SGHAT and CDR2 FQNNGV. The CDR3 has 14 amino acids. Trimming took off 0 bases at V and 7 bases at J, with 12 bases between the two ends.

This chain links TRBV2 with TRBJ2-3; the D is unclear. Trimming removed 8 bases from V and 2 bases from J, with 17 bases in between. The CDR3 extends over 15 amino acids. CDR1 is SNHLY, CDR2 FYNNEI, per germline. CDR3: CASGGQSSLTDTQYF. CDR3 DNA: TGTGCCAGCGGCGGTCAATCGTCCCTCACAGATACGCAGTATTTT.

This clonotype was seen more than once but under ten times. V usage is TRBV6-2 or TRBV6-3 and J usage is TRBJ1-2; D uncertain. The germline V gene has CDR1 MNHEY and CDR2 SVGEGT. V was shortened by 1 base and J by 2 bases, with 2 bases between the two germline ends. CDR3 length equals 12 residues. Written as DNA, the CDR3 is TGTGCCAGCAGTTACTTGAACTATGGCTACACCTTC. Translated: CASSYLNYGYTF.

The chain joins TRBV20-1 to TRBJ1-1; D remains ambiguous. CDR1 is DFQATT and CDR2 is SNEGSKA in the germline V gene (reference sequence). There are 12 residues in the CDR3. V lost 4 bases and J lost 5, with 11 bases in between. The CDR3, as DNA: TGCAGTGCTAACACCGTTCTTACTGAAGCTTTCTTT. This codes for CSANTVLTEAFF.

The V and J genes are TRBV7-2 and TRBJ2-1; 8 positions agree with TRBD1. CDR3 size: 14 residues. CDR1 SGHTA and CDR2 FQGNSA come from the germline V gene. J gave up 4 bases and V 5 bases, and 4 bases lay outside the gene matches. This CDR3 reads CASSRDRRYNEQFF. The CDR3 region has the DNA TGTGCCAGCAGCCGGGACAGGAGATACAATGAGCAGTTCTTC.

This clonotype was detected only a few times. V and J are TRBV20-1 and TRBJ2-2; 9 bases match TRBD2. The germline V gene encodes CDR1 DFQATT and CDR2 SNEGSKA (reference sequence). The CDR3 has 16 residues. Trimming cost V 6 bases and J 4 bases; bases outside gene matches: 12. The CDR3 is CSATTGLAGTTGELFF. CDR3 DNA sequence: TGCAGTGCCACAACTGGGCTAGCGGGGACCACCGGGGAGCTGTTTTTT.

The chain uses TRBV10-2 and TRBJ2-1; the D gene is possibly TRBD2 (6 bases). Germline CDR1 WSHSY, CDR2 SAAADI. Trimming left V 9 bases short and J 5 bases short, with 14 bases between. This CDR3 comprises 13 residues. The DNA of the CDR3 is TGCGCCAGGGCGGAGGGGCGCAACAATGAGCAGTTCTTC. It encodes CARAEGRNNEQFF.

This clonotype was counted only a few times. The CDR3 sequence is CASSYERGGETQYF. For the CDR3, the DNA is TGTGCCAGCAGCTACGAGAGGGGGGGAGAGACCCAGTACTTC. The chain combines TRBV11-1 with TRBJ2-5; D perhaps matches TRBD2 (7 bases). The CDR3 runs 14 residues. Germline V gene sequence: CDR1 SGHAT, CDR2 FQDESV (reference sequence). V was trimmed by 4 bases and J by 4 bases, leaving 13 bases between them.

This clonotype was counted between two and nine times. The CDR3 loop is CASSSVPGTQYF. CDR3 bases: TGTGCCAGCAGCAGCGTGCCGGGTACGCAGTATTTT. This rearrangement joins TRBV12-3 or TRBV12-4 to TRBJ2-3, with unresolved D. There are 12 residues in the CDR3. The germline V and J ends were trimmed by 6 bases and 8 bases, with 12 bases remaining between them.

This clonotype was seen only a few times. V is TRBV27 and J is TRBJ1-2; TRBD1 might be the D (5 bases). Germline-derived CDR1 and CDR2 are MNHEY and SMNVEV (reference sequence). V was cut by 4 bases and J by 4 bases, with 10 bases left in between. The CDR3 totals 13 residues. The CDR3 coding sequence is TGTGCCAGCAGTTCCCGGGGCCTCTATGGCTACACCTTC. It translates to CASSSRGLYGYTF.

A few counts support this clonotype. J is TRBJ1-2 and V is TRBV20-1, with 8 bases identical to TRBD1. The CDR3 runs to 13 residues. V dropped 3 bases and J dropped 5; count of bases not matched to a gene: 5. Per the germline V gene, CDR1 is DFQATT and CDR2 is SNEGSKA (reference sequence). CDR3 sequence reads: CSARERQGYGYTF. The CDR3 DNA reads as TGCAGTGCTAGGGAAAGACAGGGGTATGGCTACACCTTC.

The V and J genes are TRBV5-1 and TRBJ1-3; D is ambiguous. Germline values: CDR1 SGHRS, CDR2 YFSETQ. Trimming removed 0 bases from V and 0 bases from J, with 7 bases in between. The CDR3 loop spans 15 amino acids. The CDR3 coding sequence is TGCGCCAGCAGCTTGGACGGGAGCTCTGGAAACACCATATATTTT. Encoded protein: CASSLDGSSGNTIYF.

The J gene is TRBJ1-2, the V gene TRBV7-2; 7 bases are shared with TRBD1. The V and J ends lost 1 base and 2 bases, in that order; junction bases with no gene match: 4. Germline V gene data show CDR1 as SGHTA and CDR2 as FQGNSA. This CDR3 is built from 15 residues. The CDR3 DNA is TGTGCCAGCAGCTTAGAGGACAGGCGAAACTATGGCTACACCTTC. It yields the protein CASSLEDRRNYGYTF. The whole variable domain, remainder taken from reference TRBV7-2 and TRBJ1-2, is GAGVSQSPSNKVTEKGKDVELRCDPISGHTALYWYRQSLGQGLEFLIYFQGNSAPDKSGLPSDRFSAERTGGSVSTLTIQRTQQEDSAVYLCASSLEDRRNYGYTFGSGTRLTVV.

The chain uses TRBV5-1 and TRBJ1-2, with no clear D. Germline V gene data show CDR1 as SGHRS and CDR2 as YFSETQ. Trimming left V 0 bases short and J 6 bases short, with 6 bases between. The CDR3 sequence is 12 residues long. This chain's CDR3 is CASSLESDGYTF. The DNA of the CDR3 is TGCGCCAGCAGCTTGGAGTCCGATGGCTACACCTTC.

The V and J genes are TRBV19 and TRBJ1-2; 8 bases line up with TRBD1. Trimming at V came to 5 bases and at J to 4 bases, leaving 0 bases not matched to a gene. The CDR3 has 12 residues. The V gene's germline CDR1 is LNHDA and CDR2 SQIVND (reference sequence). CDR3 in DNA: TGTGCCAGTAGTGACAGGGGCTATGGCTACACCTTC. It yields the protein CASSDRGYGYTF.